These 24 T cell receptor beta chains were all obtained from the same sample, sequenced in a study of radiotherapy plus CTLA-4 blockade in lung cancer. Assay used: immunoSEQ multiplex PCR; TCRdb lists only in-frame clones, some missing. The data contain about 95,000 clones, 82% of them singletons. This material consisted of peripheral blood, taken from a patient treated with radiotherapy plus ipilimumab. These receptors were obtained from a human donor with non-small cell lung cancer who had a partial response to radiotherapy plus ipilimumab.

This clone was counted between two and nine times. The chain joins TRBV19 to TRBJ1-2; D gene ambiguous. CDR1 is LNHDA and CDR2 is SQIVND in the germline V gene (reference sequence). The V gene lost 8 bases and the J gene lost 5 bases, with 21 bases spanning the gap. The CDR3 sequence is 15 residues long. CDR3 nucleotides: TGTGCCAGTCATCTTCATATCGGGTCGCTTTATGGCTACACCTTC. Amino acids: CASHLHIGSLYGYTF.

The chain combines TRBV7-2 with TRBJ1-5; perhaps TRBD1 as D (6 bases). This CDR3 has 15 amino acids. The V gene lost 1 base and the J gene lost 6 bases, with 13 bases spanning the gap. CDR1 SGHTA and CDR2 FQGNSA come from the germline V gene. The CDR3 region is CASSLEGGGSQPQHF. CDR3 nucleotide sequence: TGTGCCAGCAGCTTAGAGGGAGGGGGATCTCAGCCCCAGCATTTT.

The DNA for the CDR3 is TGTGCCAGCAGCTTAGGCTTCCTAGCGGGCACCACAGATACGCAGTATTTT. Residues: CASSLGFLAGTTDTQYF. The V and J genes are TRBV11-2 and TRBJ2-3, with 8 bases identical to TRBD2. Trimming at V came to 1 base and at J to 2 bases, leaving 8 bases not matched to a gene. Germline V gene data show CDR1 as SGHAT and CDR2 as FQNNGV. CDR3 length: 17 amino acids.

The chain uses TRBV29-1 and TRBJ1-1; 9 bases are a match to TRBD1. This CDR3 comprises 13 residues. Germline CDR1 reads SQVTM; CDR2 reads ANQGSEA. Unmatched junction bases numbered 5, after V lost 7 bases and J lost 2 bases. CDR3 in DNA: TGCAGCGCGCGGGACAGGGCTAACACTGAAGCTTTCTTT. This codes for CSARDRANTEAFF.

The gene calls are TRBV7-9 and TRBJ1-1; 8 bases fit TRBD1. The J segment lost 6 bases and the V segment lost 5 bases, leaving 8 bases of the junction unmatched. The CDR3 totals 14 residues. In germline, CDR1 is SEHNR, CDR2 FQNEAQ (reference sequence). CDR3 in amino acids: CASSPGIRGPEAFF. CDR3 nucleotides: TGTGCCAGCAGCCCCGGGATCAGGGGGCCTGAAGCTTTCTTT.

The chain carries TRBV5-1 and TRBJ2-6; 8 bases agree with TRBD1. Trimming removed 1 base from V and 4 bases from J; junction bases left unmatched: 7. The CDR3 is made up of 17 amino acids. Germline-derived CDR1 and CDR2 are SGHRS and YFSETQ. Here the CDR3 reads CASSLIQGVAGANVLTF. CDR3 in DNA: TGCGCCAGCAGCTTGATACAGGGGGTAGCAGGGGCCAACGTCCTGACTTTC.

The rearrangement links TRBV2 to TRBJ2-5, with D perhaps matching TRBD1 (7 bases). From germline, CDR1 is SNHLY and CDR2 FYNNEI. Trimming took 3 bases from V and 4 from J, leaving 9 bases between them. This CDR3 spans 13 amino acids. CDR3 DNA: TGTGCCAGCAGTGACAGGGGGGTAGAGACCCAGTACTTC. Translating it yields CASSDRGVETQYF.

This sequence joins TRBV5-1 and TRBJ2-7, with a weak D call TRBD1 (6 bases). Per germline, CDR1 SGHRS and CDR2 YFSETQ. Trimming left V 4 bases short and J 2 bases short, with 10 bases between. The CDR3 spans 13 residues. CDR3 sequence (DNA): TGCGCCAGCAGCCGGGACACAGCCTACGAGCAGTACTTC. Its protein product is CASSRDTAYEQYF.

As concerns this clone: This specimen includes other DNA sequences encoding the same CDR3. The chain links TRBV28 to TRBJ2-5; 12 nucleotides line up with TRBD2. Germline trimming cut 7 bases from V and 4 bases from J; bases unmatched to any gene: 7. The CDR3 contains 15 residues. The germline CDR1 and CDR2 sequences are MDHEN and SYDVKM. The CDR3 spells CASTPSGRGGETQYF. The CDR3 nucleotides read TGTGCCAGCACCCCTAGCGGGAGGGGAGGAGAGACCCAGTACTTC.

In this sample, this clone turned up a few times. The rearrangement links TRBV7-2 to TRBJ1-5; D uncertain. The CDR3 is 12 residues long. The ends were cut back, 2 bases at V and 7 bases at J, with 6 bases in the middle. Germline V lookup: CDR1 SGHTA, CDR2 FQGNSA. The CDR3: CASSLTVQPQHF. In nucleotides, the CDR3 is TGTGCCAGCAGCTTAACGGTCCAGCCCCAGCATTTT.

The DNA for the CDR3 is TGTGCCAGCAGTAAATTAGCGGACAATGAGCAGTTCTTC. Translation gives CASSKLADNEQFF. The chain couples TRBV27 to TRBJ2-1; weak D call: TRBD2 (6 bases). Germline V gene sequence: CDR1 MNHEY, CDR2 SMNVEV (reference sequence). The CDR3 contains 13 residues. The V end was cut by 5 bases, the J end by 5 bases, with 10 bases between.

V and J are TRBV27 and TRBJ2-1; TRBD2 matches at 10 bases. The CDR3 is made up of 16 amino acids. V lost 6 bases, J lost 8 bases, and 13 bases stayed unmatched. Germline CDR1 is MNHEY and CDR2 is SMNVEV (reference sequence). As DNA, the CDR3 is TGTGCCAGCAGATCCTTGGGAGCGGGAGGGCCCCATGAGCAGTTCTTC. Residues: CASRSLGAGGPHEQFF.

The rearrangement joins TRBV5-1 to TRBJ2-7; 8 nucleotides match TRBD1. The CDR3 totals 14 residues. With 3 bases clipped from V and 0 bases from J, the junction kept 2 bases outside the gene matches. Looked up from germline, CDR1 is SGHRS and CDR2 is YFSETQ. The CDR3 sequence is CASSWTGSSYEQYF. As DNA, the CDR3 is TGCGCCAGCAGCTGGACAGGGAGCTCCTACGAGCAGTACTTC.

V is TRBV2 and J is TRBJ1-5; D is undetermined. Per germline, CDR1 SNHLY and CDR2 FYNNEI. The CDR3 runs 13 residues. The ends were cut back, 2 bases at V and 6 bases at J, with 8 bases in the middle. The DNA for the CDR3 is TGTGCCAGCAGTGAATATCTCAGTCAGCCCCAGCATTTT. Translated: CASSEYLSQPQHF.

This chain uses TRBV6-5 with TRBJ2-4, with D tentatively TRBD2 (6 bases). The V gene's germline CDR1 is MNHEY and CDR2 SVGAGI. V lost 4 bases, J lost 11 bases, and 12 bases lay in between. The length of the CDR3 is 12 residues. The CDR3 sequence: CASSSPRLVQYF. The CDR3 DNA sequence: TGTGCCAGCAGTTCCCCTCGACTAGTTCAGTACTTC.

A few counts support this clone. The chain combines TRBV21-1 with TRBJ2-7; the tabulated D call, TRBD2, remains unverified against the DNA. TRBV21-1 is described as a pseudogene. The length of the CDR3 is 15 residues. CDR3 protein: CASSSEDLENYEQYF. The CDR3 DNA sequence: TGTGCCAGCAGCTCCGAGGATTTGGAGAACTACGAGCAGTACTTC.

The chain couples TRBV10-1 to TRBJ1-2; D is ambiguous. V was shortened by 4 bases and J by 0 bases, with 6 bases between the two germline ends. CDR3 length: 13 residues. CDR1 is WNHNN and CDR2 is SYGVQD in the germline V gene (reference sequence). CDR3 in amino acids: CASSARSNYGYTF. The CDR3 DNA reads as TGCGCCAGCAGTGCCCGTTCTAACTATGGCTACACCTTC.

The gene calls are TRBV5-1 and TRBJ2-5; D unclear. The germline V and J ends were trimmed by 1 base and 1 base, with 8 bases remaining between them. Germline-derived CDR1 and CDR2 are SGHRS and YFSETQ. The CDR3 sequence is 14 residues long. CDR3 in amino acids: CASSLYQAQETQYF. CDR3 DNA sequence: TGCGCCAGCAGCTTGTACCAGGCCCAAGAGACCCAGTACTTC.

This clone appeared a few times. The rearrangement links TRBV28 to TRBJ2-7; 11 nucleotides align to TRBD2. V trimming: 5 bases; J trimming: 0 bases; junction bases outside the gene matches: 0. This CDR3 is built from 14 residues. Germline assignment: CDR1 MDHEN and CDR2 SYDVKM. The CDR3 loop reads CASSTSGSSYEQYF. As DNA, the CDR3 is TGTGCCAGCAGTACTAGCGGGAGCTCCTACGAGCAGTACTTC.

The chain carries TRBV28 and TRBJ1-2, with D possibly matching TRBD1 (5 bases). Germline CDR1 reads MDHEN; CDR2 reads SYDVKM. CDR3 length equals 13 residues. Trimming removed 0 bases from V and 6 bases from J, with 8 bases in between. DNA for the CDR3: TGTGCCAGCAGTTTATGGCAGGGCGATGGCTACACCTTC. Its protein is CASSLWQGDGYTF.

The chain links TRBV28 to TRBJ2-4, with TRBD1 identical over 7 bases. CDR1 and CDR2 (germline): MDHEN, SYDVKM. This CDR3 comprises 15 residues. The ends lost 6 bases at V and 0 bases at J; junction bases unmatched: 5. As DNA, the CDR3 is TGTGCCAGCAGCAATACAGGGGCAGCCAAAAACATTCAGTACTTC. The encoded protein is CASSNTGAAKNIQYF.

The chain links TRBV28 to TRBJ2-4; 8 nucleotides match TRBD2. Germline CDR1 and CDR2: MDHEN and SYDVKM. Trimming cost V 4 bases and J 7 bases; bases outside gene matches: 3. This CDR3 is 13 amino acids long. Here the CDR3 DNA reads TGTGCCAGCAGTTCCGGGGGGGAGAACATTCAGTACTTC. Encoded protein: CASSSGGENIQYF.

The chain has TRBV18 and TRBJ1-4; D remains ambiguous. The V and J ends lost 0 bases and 10 bases respectively, with 9 bases between them. CDR3 length: 13 amino acids. Per the germline V gene, CDR1 is KGHSH and CDR2 is LQKENI. The CDR3 here is CASSPPLPGKLFF. CDR3 coding DNA: TGTGCCAGCTCACCACCTCTCCCAGGAAAACTGTTTTTT.

The chain recombines TRBV10-3 with TRBJ2-1, with D possibly TRBD1 on 6 matching bases. Germline CDR1 and CDR2: ENHRY and SYGVKD. The CDR3 runs to 14 residues. V was clipped by 3 bases and J by 5 bases, with 11 bases between them. CDR3 DNA sequence: TGTGCCATCAGTGACCCGGACAGAAACAATGAGCAGTTCTTC. This codes for CAISDPDRNNEQFF.